This T cell receptor beta chain emerged from a study of T cell responses to AZD1222 COVID-19 vaccine (dated by TCRdb to the early 2020s). Turning to the overall study: A total of over 230 trial participants underwent TCR sequencing, of whom 207 received two doses of AZD1222 and 26 received two doses of the MenACWY control vaccine. Trial participants were enrolled by age into 18-55, 56-69 and 70-plus year subgroups, with approximately 150, 28 and 58 TCR-sequenced participants respectively. Study-wide findings and limitations: Because no day 14 peak-response samples were available, the repertoires could be characterized only after the peak T cell response. Participants were mostly white British and included more females than males, and it was suggested by the authors that clonal diversity may have been underestimated. Reportedly, almost half of the unique spike-specific TCRs recognized epitopes lying outside the regions that are mutated in the B.1.351 and B.1.1.7 variants. CD4 TCRs associated with the vaccine covered the entire spike protein, and the dominant responses were in regions 160-218 and 743-854. Conclusions about previously exposed vaccinees are limited because only a handful of AZD1222 recipients were SARS-CoV-2 seropositive at baseline. The 56-69-year group was small, and its depth increase did not reach significance, likely because of low power. After two AZD1222 doses, both the breadth and the depth of spike-specific TCRs were significantly higher than at day 0 and than in MenACWY recipients.

The CDR3 regions of human TCRbeta chains were analyzed by immunosequencing. As for how the authors treated the data: TCRs in the repertoires were matched against a reference library of SARS-CoV-2-specific TCRs that had been generated with the MIRA antigen-specificity platform. Breadth was defined as the fraction of unique TCRs that were SARS-CoV-2-associated. Depth was defined as the fraction of total T cells that were SARS-CoV-2-associated. Each spike-specific TCR was assigned to its reactive spike region and to a CD4 or CD8 class using the MIRA data. Log10-transformed breadth and depth values were compared by one-way ANOVA with Sidak's multiple comparisons tests. Imported from immuneACCESS, the table was reduced by TCRdb to in-frame sequences with V and J called. These copies leave out some clones; in studies compared against another copy, an unresolved V gene accounts for under half, and the cause of the remainder is not known. V, J and clone size were drawn from that table, and D and trimming were deduced from the DNA. Here the sample has 200,000 or so clones; under 95% occur a single time. The ten largest clones represent 1% of the sample.

The time point label of this sample denotes: baseline before first vaccination. The label giving this sample's treatment or condition can be read as: meningococcal conjugate vaccine given as trial control. Vaccinee samples came from UK trials COV001 and COV002, including a single-blind randomized controlled phase 2/3 trial of AZD1222 (ChAdOx1 nCoV-19) in healthy adults. For TCRbeta chain sequencing, PBMC samples from trial participants were taken at day 0 and at day 28 after the second dose. V sheds 0 bases and J sheds 8 bases, leaving 7 bases between their ends. Counted from cysteine to phenylalanine, this CDR3 has 11 amino acids. Just CDR3 DNA is preserved here, 33 bases in frame from base 1. Taken from the germline V gene (reference sequence), the CDR1 and CDR2 loops are DFQATT and SNEGSKA. Regarding this clone: Its binding antigen is unknown. Base qualities are missing; no much larger clone stands one base away.

Specimen: peripheral blood, collected on day 0 of MenACWY control vaccination. The source is an adult in good health. The chain was built from TRBV20-1 and TRBJ1-1, with the D gene not clear enough to name. The DNA reads TGCAGTGCTAGAGATGAGAGGGAAGCTTTCTTT. Its protein reads: CSARDEREAFF.